This is a list of T cell receptor beta chains from one sample in a study of cytomegalovirus exposure and HLA in healthy donors. Sequencing used immunoSEQ multiplex PCR; TCRdb keeps in-frame clones, though not all of them. The sample lists around 130,000 clones; over 70% were seen once. Sequencing was performed on PBMCs. The receptors come from a woman under 30 in good health and CMV-seronegative. The CDR3 runs from the conserved cysteine through the conserved F or W. The order of the fields is clone size, J gene, D gene, V gene, CDR3 length, CDR3 DNA, CDR3 protein. D genes are given only for firm matches. The size of a clone is reported for some rows only, either as once, few or many, or as a class for expanded clones.

- TRBJ2-5 TRBD2 TRBV4-2 16 TGTGCCAGCAGCTCTTGGACTAGCGGGAGGCAAGAGACCCAGTACTTC CASSSWTSGRQETQYF
- TRBJ2-1 - TRBV18 15 TGTGCCAGCTCACCACCCAAGCTACTCTACAATGAGCAGTTCTTC CASSPPKLLYNEQFF
- TRBJ1-6 TRBD1 TRBV25-1 13 TGTGCCAGCAGTGAACGGAAAGGGGGCCGAATCCACTTT CASSERKGGRIHF
- TRBJ1-1 - TRBV6-1 13 TGTGCCAGCCGGGGACACCTGAACACTGAAGCTTTCTTT CASRGHLNTEAFF
- TRBJ1-2 TRBD1 TRBV4-3 16 TGCGCCAGCAGCCAAGACCTGGGACAGGGAGGATATGGCTACACCTTC CASSQDLGQGGYGYTF
- TRBJ2-7 - TRBV4-1 15 TGCGCCAGCAGCGGGCGCGGGAACAAAACCTACGAGCAGTACTTC CASSGRGNKTYEQYF
once TRBJ2-7 - TRBV7-2 12 TGTGCCAGCAGCTTAACTACCTACGAGCAGTACTTC CASSLTTYEQYF
- TRBJ1-1 - TRBV15 17 TGTGCCACCAGCAGAGAGGCACAACCCCTCTTCAACACTGAAGCTTTCTTT CATSREAQPLFNTEAFF
once TRBJ2-7 - TRBV14 12 TGTGCCAGCAGCTATCGAAGGGGCGAGCAGTACTTC CASSYRRGEQYF
- TRBJ2-1 TRBD2 TRBV19 18 TGTGCCAGTAGTGCCCTGCGGGTGAGCGGGAGGACTTACAATGAGCAGTTCTTC CASSALRVSGRTYNEQFF
- TRBJ1-5 - TRBV6-1 12 TGTGCCAGCAGCGACGGGTGGCAGCCCCAGCATTTT CASSDGWQPQHF
once TRBJ2-7 - TRBV6-1 12 TGTGCCAGCAGTGAAGTACTTTACGAGCAGTACTTC CASSEVLYEQYF
- TRBJ1-2 TRBD1 TRBV19 14 TGTGCCAGTACTCCTGGGACAGGGAACTATGGCTACACCTTC CASTPGTGNYGYTF
few TRBJ1-2 TRBD1 TRBV15 14 TGTGCCACCAGCCGACAGGGCCCTAACTATGGCTACACCTTC CATSRQGPNYGYTF
- TRBJ1-2 TRBD1 TRBV5-6 15 TGTGCCAGCAGCATTTGGGACAGAAGTTACTATGGCTACACCTTC CASSIWDRSYYGYTF
- TRBJ2-3 - TRBV5-1 15 TGCGCCAGCAGCTTCGGGGCGGGATACACAGATACGCAGTATTTT CASSFGAGYTDTQYF
- TRBJ2-7 - TRBV6-5 15 TGTGCCAGCAGTTACGCGGGCCCGACAGGCTACGAGCAGTACTTC CASSYAGPTGYEQYF
- TRBJ1-5 TRBD1 TRBV2 16 TGTGCCAGCAGTGGAGGGACAGGGATAATGAATCAGCCCCAGCATTTT CASSGGTGIMNQPQHF
- TRBJ1-1 TRBD1 TRBV11-2 16 TGTGCCAGCAGCTTCGGGGACAGGACGCTTAACACTGAAGCTTTCTTT CASSFGDRTLNTEAFF
- TRBJ1-2 - TRBV10-3 13 TGTGCCATCAGTGAACCCAGGGGCTATGGCTACACCTTC CAISEPRGYGYTF
- TRBJ1-2 - TRBV4-2 16 TGTGCCAGCAGCCAGAAATTACGGGGATCTAACTATGGCTACACCTTC CASSQKLRGSNYGYTF
- TRBJ2-1 - TRBV27 18 TGTGCCAGCAGTCTCCAGGCGGTTACTAGAAGCTCCTACAATGAGCAGTTCTTC CASSLQAVTRSSYNEQFF
- TRBJ1-1 TRBD1 TRBV4-1 16 TGCGCCAGCAGCCAAGGGACAGGGGCCCATAACACTGAAGCTTTCTTT CASSQGTGAHNTEAFF
- TRBJ2-7 - TRBV5-1 14 TGCGCCAGCAGCTGGAGCGCTAGCTCCTACGAGCAGTACTTC CASSWSASSYEQYF
- TRBJ1-1 - TRBV28 10 TGTGCCATCTCGAACACTGAAGCTTTCTTT CAISNTEAFF
- TRBJ2-2 TRBD1 TRBV5-1 14 TGCGCCAGCAGCCCTGGACAGGGTACCGGGGAGCTGTTTTTT CASSPGQGTGELFF
- TRBJ1-1 - TRBV6-5 13 TGTGCCAGCACCAACACGGGGGTTGGTGAAGCTTTCTTT CASTNTGVGEAFF
once TRBJ2-5 - TRBV30 12 TGTGCCTGGTCGCAGGCCCAAGAGACCCAGTACTTC CAWSQAQETQYF
- TRBJ2-6 - TRBV14 18 TGTGCCAGCAGCCACGGAGGGGCGTACAGTACCGGGGCCAACGTCCTGACTTTC CASSHGGAYSTGANVLTF
- TRBJ2-7 TRBD1 TRBV5-6 13 TGTGCCAGCAGCCGGGACAGAGCCTACGAGCAGTACTTC CASSRDRAYEQYF
- TRBJ2-3 - TRBV5-8 15 TGTGCCAGCAGCTTGGCCGGGGTTGTCACAGATACGCAGTATTTT CASSLAGVVTDTQYF
- TRBJ2-2 TRBD1 TRBV9 14 TGTGCCAGCAGCACCGGACAGGGGACCGGGGAGCTGTTTTTT CASSTGQGTGELFF
- TRBJ1-1 TRBD1 TRBV7-9 16 TGTGCCAGCAGCTTGGGACAGGGACTTATGATCAATGAAGCTTTCTTT CASSLGQGLMINEAFF
- TRBJ1-4 - TRBV27 15 TGTGCCAGCAGTTTTTCAGGGAATCAAAGGGAAAAACTGTTTTTT CASSFSGNQREKLFF
- TRBJ2-7 - TRBV6-5 14 TGTGCCAGCAGTTACTCGGGAGGTGAGGGCGAGCAGTACTTC CASSYSGGEGEQYF
- TRBJ1-1 - TRBV4-1 13 TGCGCCAGCAGCCAATTAGCGGGCACTGAAGCTTTCTTT CASSQLAGTEAFF
- TRBJ2-7 - TRBV5-1 11 TGCGCCAGCAGCTTGCGGGACTTCATGTACTTC CASSLRDFMYF
few TRBJ1-3 - TRBV18 15 TGTGCCAGCTCACCACCCAGGTCCTCTGGAAACACCATATATTTT CASSPPRSSGNTIYF
- TRBJ1-1 TRBD1 TRBV6-4 14 TGTGCCAGCAAAAGTGACAGGGAAGTCGCTGAAGCTTTCTTT CASKSDREVAEAFF
- TRBJ2-1 - TRBV7-9 15 TGTGCCAGCAGACATACAGGGGTGCGGGAAAATGAGCAGTTCTTC CASRHTGVRENEQFF
- TRBJ1-1 - TRBV6-5 15 TGTGCCAGCAGTTACTCGGAGGGGTGGGGCACTGAAGCTTTCTTT CASSYSEGWGTEAFF
once TRBJ1-1 - TRBV18 12 TGTGCCAGCTCACCCTCCGGGACAGAAGCTTTCTTT CASSPSGTEAFF
- TRBJ1-1 - TRBV7-3 15 TGTGCCAGCAGCTTATTGGGCGATGGGAACACTGAAGCTTTCTTT CASSLLGDGNTEAFF
- TRBJ2-4 - TRBV6-5 15 TGTGCCAGCAGTTACTCGAAACAGGATAGATTCAGTCAGTACTTC CASSYSKQDRFSQYF